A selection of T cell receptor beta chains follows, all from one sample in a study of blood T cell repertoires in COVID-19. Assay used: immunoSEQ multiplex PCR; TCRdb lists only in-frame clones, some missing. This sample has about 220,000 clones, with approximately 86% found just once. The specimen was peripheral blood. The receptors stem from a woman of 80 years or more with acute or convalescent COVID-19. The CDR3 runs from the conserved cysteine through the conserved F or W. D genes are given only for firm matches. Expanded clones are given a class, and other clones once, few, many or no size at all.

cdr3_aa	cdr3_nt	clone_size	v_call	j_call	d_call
CASSLGTGWEEKLFF	TGTGCCAGCAGCTTGGGGACAGGGTGGGAAGAAAAACTGTTTTTT	few	TRBV5-4	TRBJ1-4	TRBD1
CASSWAANYGYTF	TGTGCCAGCAGCTGGGCAGCCAACTATGGCTACACCTTC	once	TRBV2	TRBJ1-2	NA
CASSIERGNRYNEQFF	TGTGCCAGTAGTATCGAGCGGGGGAACCGTTACAATGAGCAGTTCTTC	NA	TRBV19	TRBJ2-1	TRBD2
CASSTSSAAGESYEQYF	TGTGCCAGTAGTACCTCCTCGGCCGCGGGGGAGTCCTACGAGCAGTACTTC	NA	TRBV19	TRBJ2-7	TRBD2
CASSRQGYYGYTF	TGTGCCAGTAGTAGGCAGGGGTACTATGGCTACACCTTC	NA	TRBV19	TRBJ1-2	NA
CASRLTAAGSPLHF	TGTGCCAGCAGACTTACGGCCGCGGGCTCACCCCTCCACTTT	few	TRBV6-5	TRBJ1-6	NA
CASSPSGGVSGNTIYF	TGTGCCAGCAGCCCCTCGGGCGGGGTGTCTGGAAACACCATATATTTT	NA	TRBV7-2	TRBJ1-3	NA
CASSRTGSSADTQYF	TGCGCCAGCAGCCGGACAGGGTCGTCCGCAGATACGCAGTATTTT	NA	TRBV5-1	TRBJ2-3	TRBD1
CASSLSGGEDEQFF	TGTGCCAGCAGCCTTAGCGGGGGGGAGGATGAGCAGTTCTTC	NA	TRBV7-2	TRBJ2-1	TRBD2
CASSSDPSTRGAGNTIYF	TGTGCCAGCAGCTCCGACCCTTCTACGCGCGGAGCAGGAAACACCATATATTTT	few	TRBV5-4	TRBJ1-3	NA
CASSKSKGAPPQCIGELFF	TGTGCCAGCAGCAAATCAAAGGGGGCGCCCCCCCAATGTATCGGGGAGCTGTTTTTT	NA	TRBV21-1	TRBJ2-2	NA
CASSYLAGGLGYTF	TGTGCCAGCAGTTACTTGGCAGGGGGCCTTGGCTACACCTTC	NA	TRBV6-5	TRBJ1-2	TRBD1
CASREAVGEETQYF	TGTGCCAGCAGGGAAGCGGTGGGAGAAGAGACCCAGTACTTC	NA	TRBV2	TRBJ2-5	NA
CASSSRRGLKPYEQYF	TGTGCCAGTAGTTCAAGGAGAGGATTAAAGCCCTACGAGCAGTACTTC	NA	TRBV19	TRBJ2-7	NA
CASSARRDRGPNYGYTF	TGTGCCAGCAGTGCCCGCCGGGACAGGGGGCCAAACTATGGCTACACCTTC	NA	TRBV28	TRBJ1-2	TRBD1
CASSLAQGNNSPLHF	TGTGCCAGCAGCTTAGCACAGGGCAATAATTCACCCCTCCACTTT	NA	TRBV7-2	TRBJ1-6	NA
CASSWTGEAPIEQYF	TGTGCCAGCAGTTGGACAGGGGAGGCTCCCATCGAGCAGTACTTC	NA	TRBV6-5	TRBJ2-7	TRBD1
CASSQGTSGGRDEQFF	TGTGCCAGCAGCCAAGGGACTAGCGGGGGGAGGGATGAGCAGTTCTTC	NA	TRBV4-2	TRBJ2-1	TRBD2
CASSSKGQGSGNTIYF	TGTGCCAGCAGTTCCAAAGGACAGGGGAGTGGAAACACCATATATTTT	NA	TRBV28	TRBJ1-3	TRBD1
CASRLRVPGDEQYF	TGTGCCAGCAGGCTGAGGGTTCCAGGGGACGAGCAGTACTTC	NA	TRBV11-2	TRBJ2-7	NA